Each of the 30 T cell receptor beta chains below was sequenced from the same sample in a study of shared clonotypes between healthy human individuals. Produced via immunoSEQ multiplex PCR; TCRdb's table is partial and in-frame only. In the table there are 2.3 million or so clones, approximately 93% of which are singletons. Sample: naive CD4+ T cells from PBMCs. Noted subset: CD45RA+ positively selected. All receptors come from a man in his late teens or twenties in good health. Some clones in this sample may be carry-over from other donors' samples.

The chain combines TRBV2 with TRBJ1-4; a possible D gene is TRBD1 (5 bases). Germline CDR1 SNHLY, CDR2 FYNNEI. The CDR3 sequence is 13 residues long. Trimming pared 10 bases from V and 10 bases from J, leaving 19 bases between. The CDR3 sequence is CATAGPRGGKLFF. The CDR3 coding sequence is TGTGCCACTGCGGGGCCACGGGGCGGAAAACTGTTTTTT.

J is TRBJ2-7 and V is TRBV21-1; the table assigns TRBD2, which was not confirmed against the DNA. TRBV21-1 is classified as a pseudogene. This CDR3 is built from 15 residues. The CDR3 coding sequence is TGTGCCAGCAGCAAAGGGGGAGGGGGTATCTACGAGCAGTACTTC. Translating gives CASSKGGGGIYEQYF.

The V call is TRBV4-2, the J call TRBJ2-7; 14 nucleotides align to TRBD2. The CDR3 covers 18 residues. Germline values: CDR1 LGHNA, CDR2 YNFKEQ. Trimming cost V 4 bases and J 0 bases; bases outside gene matches: 8. The CDR3 region is CASSRGIGTSGSSYEQYF. In DNA form, the CDR3 reads TGTGCCAGCAGCCGGGGAATCGGGACTAGCGGGAGCTCCTACGAGCAGTACTTC.

The chain has TRBV6-1 and TRBJ1-4; no firm D call. V gave up 2 bases and J gave up 4 bases, with 14 bases separating them. CDR3 size: 16 residues. Looked up from germline, CDR1 is MNHNS and CDR2 is SASEGT. The CDR3 DNA reads as TGTGCCAGCAGTGAATCTGTGATCAGGCTTAATGAAAAACTGTTTTTT. Translating gives CASSESVIRLNEKLFF.

The V gene is TRBV5-1, the J gene TRBJ2-7, with D possibly matching TRBD2 (6 bases). Germline values: CDR1 SGHRS, CDR2 YFSETQ. The CDR3 is 16 residues long. V lost 2 bases to trimming and J lost 1 base, with 16 bases between them. CDR3 sequence: CASSFNSYGGSYEQYF. Here the CDR3 DNA reads TGCGCCAGCAGCTTTAATAGCTACGGGGGTTCCTACGAGCAGTACTTC.

Comment on this clone: Other DNA sequences in the sample encode the same CDR3. This rearrangement joins TRBV28 to TRBJ1-4; TRBD1 matches at 10 bases. This CDR3 is 15 amino acids long. With 5 bases clipped from V and 5 bases from J, the junction kept 5 bases outside the gene matches. Germline V gene lookup returns CDR1 MDHEN and CDR2 SYDVKM. The CDR3 DNA follows: TGTGCCAGCAGTCCTCCGGGACAGGGGAATGAAAAACTGTTTTTT. Amino acid sequence: CASSPPGQGNEKLFF.

V is TRBV29-1 and J is TRBJ2-7; TRBD2 matches at 11 bases. V was pared by 6 bases and J by 7 bases, with 5 bases of the junction left unmatched. From germline, CDR1 is SQVTM and CDR2 ANQGSEA. There are 12 residues in the CDR3. Here the CDR3 reads CSVRGLAVEQYF. As DNA, the CDR3 is TGCAGCGTGAGGGGACTAGCGGTGGAGCAGTACTTC.

CDR3 residues: CASSLTDRANQPQHF. In nucleotides, the CDR3 is TGTGCCAGCAGTCTTACTGACAGGGCTAACCAGCCCCAGCATTTT. The chain couples TRBV28 to TRBJ1-5; TRBD1 matches at 7 bases. J gave up 7 bases and V 5 bases, and 11 bases lay outside the gene matches. Germline V gene data show CDR1 as MDHEN and CDR2 as SYDVKM. This CDR3 has 15 residues.

This clone is a singleton in its sample. The sample holds other DNA sequences that translate to the same CDR3. The V gene is TRBV6-5, the J gene TRBJ1-2, with no clear D. CDR3 length equals 11 residues. Per the germline V gene, CDR1 is MNHEY and CDR2 is SVGAGI. V was shortened by 6 bases and J by 5 bases, with 7 bases between the two germline ends. Here the CDR3 reads CASRMGYGYTF. CDR3 nucleotides: TGTGCCAGCAGGATGGGTTATGGCTACACCTTC.

The chain recombines TRBV6-1 with TRBJ2-1; D remains ambiguous. Looked up from germline, CDR1 is MNHNS and CDR2 is SASEGT. With 6 bases removed from V and 8 bases from J, the gap between germline ends came to 14 bases. The CDR3 contains 13 residues. In DNA form, the CDR3 reads TGTGCCAGCAGCCCGCAGCGTTTTGATGAGCAGTTCTTC. Translating it yields CASSPQRFDEQFF.

V gene TRBV5-1 combines with J gene TRBJ2-5; the D gene could be TRBD1 or TRBD2 (5 bases each). The germline gives CDR1 SGHRS, CDR2 YFSETQ. The CDR3 covers 14 residues. V was clipped by 5 bases and J by 4 bases, with 15 bases between them. CDR3 in amino acids: CASRVMGESETQYF. The CDR3 bases are TGCGCCAGCAGAGTCATGGGGGAGTCAGAGACCCAGTACTTC. The whole variable domain, remainder taken from reference TRBV5-1 and TRBJ2-5, is KAGVTQTPRYLIKTRGQQVTLSCSPISGHRSVSWYQQTPGQGLQFLFEYFSETQRNKGNFPGRFSGRQFSNSRSEMNVSTLELGDSALYLCASRVMGESETQYFGPGTRLLVL.

The CDR3 DNA sequence: TGTGCCAGCTCGACTAGCGGGATTTTTTCCAATGAGCAGTTCTTC. This codes for CASSTSGIFSNEQFF. The chain is built from TRBV28 and TRBJ2-1; 11 positions match TRBD2. The germline V gene encodes CDR1 MDHEN and CDR2 SYDVKM. The J segment lost 6 bases and the V segment lost 8 bases, leaving 9 bases of the junction unmatched. The CDR3 totals 15 residues.

CDR3 region: CASSIEPAGSSYNEQFF. The CDR3 DNA reads as TGTGCCAGTAGTATAGAACCGGCGGGGAGCTCCTACAATGAGCAGTTCTTC. The rearrangement joins TRBV19 to TRBJ2-1; possible D gene TRBD2, 6 bases. The germline V and J ends were trimmed by 0 bases and 0 bases, with 12 bases remaining between them. The CDR3 length is 17 residues. The V gene's germline CDR1 is LNHDA and CDR2 SQIVND (reference sequence). Based on the CDR3 plus reference TRBV19 and TRBJ2-1, the full variable domain is DGGITQSPKYLFRKEGQNVTLSCEQNLNHDAMYWYRQDPGQGLRLIYYSQIVNDFQKGDIAEGYSVSREKKESFPLTVTSAQKNPTAFYLCASSIEPAGSSYNEQFFGPGTRLTVL.

The J gene is TRBJ1-3, the V gene TRBV5-4; D is unresolved. The CDR3 covers 16 residues. Germline assignment: CDR1 SGHNT and CDR2 YYREEE (reference sequence). The V end was cut by 4 bases, the J end by 0 bases, with 14 bases between. The DNA of the CDR3 is TGTGCCAGCAGCAATGAGGCACAGACCTCTGGAAACACCATATATTTT. Its protein product is CASSNEAQTSGNTIYF.

This chain uses TRBV6-1 with TRBJ1-5, with D hard to call. Germline V gene sequence: CDR1 MNHNS, CDR2 SASEGT. The germline V and J ends were trimmed by 2 bases and 7 bases, with 9 bases remaining between them. This CDR3 is built from 13 residues. In DNA form, the CDR3 reads TGTGCCAGCAGTGAAAAAAGTGCCCAGCCCCAGCATTTT. Residues: CASSEKSAQPQHF.

On this clone itself: This sample also contains other DNA sequences that code for the same CDR3. V gene TRBV7-2 combines with J gene TRBJ2-5; no clear D. This CDR3 contains 12 residues. Germline values: CDR1 SGHTA, CDR2 FQGNSA. V lost 2 bases and J 5 bases, leaving 6 bases between the germline ends. In DNA, the CDR3 is TGTGCCAGCAGCTTACTTCGGGAGACCCAGTACTTC. Translation: CASSLLRETQYF.

This chain links TRBV7-2 with TRBJ2-2; 10 bases match TRBD2. Trimming at V came to 5 bases and at J to 4 bases, leaving 4 bases not matched to a gene. CDR3 size: 15 residues. Looked up from germline, CDR1 is SGHTA and CDR2 is FQGNSA. The chain's CDR3 is CASSRRTSGTGELFF. Written as DNA, the CDR3 is TGTGCCAGCAGCCGGAGGACTAGCGGCACCGGGGAGCTGTTTTTT.

V is TRBV7-2 and J is TRBJ2-7; a possible D gene is TRBD1 (5 bases). The CDR3 runs 14 residues. Germline CDR1 and CDR2: SGHTA and FQGNSA. The V end was cut by 5 bases, the J end by 0 bases, with 11 bases between. Here the CDR3 reads CASSLGHYSYEQYF. CDR3 in DNA: TGTGCCAGCAGCCTCGGACATTACTCCTACGAGCAGTACTTC.

In this sample, this clone turned up once. The J gene is TRBJ2-1, the V gene TRBV11-3; 7 bases map to TRBD1. Germline-derived CDR1 and CDR2 are SGHNT and YENEEA. V was clipped by 5 bases and J by 5 bases; unmatched bases: 6. The CDR3 is 14 residues long. CDR3 DNA sequence: TGTGCCAGCAGCCACACCACAGGGGACAATGAGCAGTTCTTC. The encoded protein is CASSHTTGDNEQFF. Full variable domain (outside the CDR3, taken from reference TRBV11-3 and TRBJ2-1): EAGVVQSPRYKIIEKKQPVAFWCNPISGHNTLYWYLQNLGQGPELLIRYENEEAVDDSQLPKDRFSAERLKGVDSTLKIQPAELGDSAVYLCASSHTTGDNEQFFGPGTRLTVL.

This rearrangement joins TRBV10-3 to TRBJ2-3; TRBD1 might be the D (6 bases). Germline V CDR1 and CDR2: ENHRY, SYGVKD. This CDR3 comprises 11 residues. V shed 6 bases and J shed 5 bases, with 6 bases lying between them. The CDR3 DNA reads as TGTGCCATCAGAGGGGGAGATACGCAGTATTTT. It translates to CAIRGGDTQYF.

This rearrangement joins TRBV19 to TRBJ2-1; D might be TRBD1 or TRBD2, each matching 6 bases. The CDR3 is made up of 14 amino acids. V was pared by 6 bases and J by 10 bases, with 19 bases between. Germline CDR1 LNHDA, CDR2 SQIVND (reference sequence). This CDR3 reads CASRNVRTGREQFF. The CDR3 nucleotides read TGTGCCAGTAGGAACGTCCGAACAGGGAGGGAGCAGTTCTTC.

This chain uses TRBV6-5 with TRBJ1-4; D not resolved. V lost 5 bases and J 0 bases, leaving 10 bases between the germline ends. The CDR3 loop spans 15 amino acids. CDR1 is MNHEY, CDR2 SVGAGI, per germline. CDR3 sequence reads: CASSVRGATNEKLFF. CDR3 coding DNA: TGTGCCAGCAGTGTTCGTGGTGCAACTAATGAAAAACTGTTTTTT.

The genes are TRBV30 and TRBJ2-1; TRBD2 aligns across 12 bases. Trimming took 0 bases from V and 11 from J; bases not matched to a gene: 17. CDR1 and CDR2 from the germline V gene are GTSNPN and SVGIG (reference sequence). The CDR3 runs to 18 residues. The DNA for the CDR3 is TGTGCCTGGAGTGTGGACAGAGGACTAGCGGGAATGGGATATAAGCAGTTCTTC. It translates to CAWSVDRGLAGMGYKQFF.

The V and J genes are TRBV7-8 and TRBJ1-1, with no clear D. The CDR3 extends over 14 amino acids. Germline lookup yields CDR1 SGHVS and CDR2 FQNEAQ. Trimming left V 5 bases short and J 3 bases short, with 13 bases between. The CDR3 loop is CASSLNELYTEAFF. As DNA, the CDR3 is TGTGCCAGCAGCCTAAACGAACTCTACACTGAAGCTTTCTTT.

This sequence joins TRBV28 and TRBJ2-2, with D possibly being TRBD1 (6 bases). V lost 1 base and J 9 bases, leaving 15 bases between the germline ends. CDR1 is MDHEN, CDR2 SYDVKM, per germline. There are 15 residues in the CDR3. CDR3 in DNA: TGTGCCAGCAGTTTATCCCTGGGACAACACCGGGAGCTGTTTTTT. Translating gives CASSLSLGQHRELFF.

The V gene is TRBV7-2, the J gene TRBJ2-5; D is possibly TRBD1 (6 bases). V was trimmed by 2 bases and J by 1 base, leaving 11 bases between them. The CDR3 contains 15 residues. Looked up from germline, CDR1 is SGHTA and CDR2 is FQGNSA. CDR3 DNA sequence: TGTGCCAGCAGCTTACTTCAGGGGCCCCAAGAGACCCAGTACTTC. This translates into CASSLLQGPQETQYF. The whole variable domain, remainder taken from reference TRBV7-2 and TRBJ2-5, is GAGVSQSPSNKVTEKGKDVELRCDPISGHTALYWYRQSLGQGLEFLIYFQGNSAPDKSGLPSDRFSAERTGGSVSTLTIQRTQQEDSAVYLCASSLLQGPQETQYFGPGTRLLVL.

V and J are TRBV5-1 and TRBJ2-1; D may be TRBD2 (6 bases). CDR1 and CDR2 (germline): SGHRS, YFSETQ. The CDR3 length is 17 residues. Between the trimmed V and J ends, which lost 0 bases and 0 bases, there was a span of 13 bases. CDR3 DNA sequence: TGCGCCAGCAGCTTGGCAACTAGCCTCAGCTCCTACAATGAGCAGTTCTTC. It codes for CASSLATSLSSYNEQFF.

This clone appeared a few times. J is TRBJ1-1 and V is TRBV27; D gene unclear. V was pared by 5 bases and J by 7 bases, with 11 bases between. The germline gives CDR1 MNHEY, CDR2 SMNVEV (reference sequence). The CDR3 spans 12 residues. CDR3 nucleotides: TGTGCCAGCAGTCCCCGGAGAGGTGAAGCTTTCTTT. It is translated as CASSPRRGEAFF.

V is TRBV6-5 and J is TRBJ1-4; tentatively, D is TRBD1 (6 bases). The V gene lost 5 bases and the J gene lost 12 bases, with 19 bases spanning the gap. Germline loops: CDR1 MNHEY, CDR2 SVGAGI. The CDR3 covers 14 residues. CDR3 coding DNA: TGTGCCAGCAGTAGGACAGAAGGACTGGGGGAACTGTTTTTT. This codes for CASSRTEGLGELFF.

This chain links TRBV30 with TRBJ1-1; D not resolved. The germline gives CDR1 GTSNPN, CDR2 SVGIG (reference sequence). This CDR3 is built from 12 residues. V was shortened by 7 bases and J by 0 bases, with 9 bases between the two germline ends. CDR3 sequence: CASGYMNTEAFF. CDR3 DNA sequence: TGTGCCTCGGGATATATGAACACTGAAGCTTTCTTT.